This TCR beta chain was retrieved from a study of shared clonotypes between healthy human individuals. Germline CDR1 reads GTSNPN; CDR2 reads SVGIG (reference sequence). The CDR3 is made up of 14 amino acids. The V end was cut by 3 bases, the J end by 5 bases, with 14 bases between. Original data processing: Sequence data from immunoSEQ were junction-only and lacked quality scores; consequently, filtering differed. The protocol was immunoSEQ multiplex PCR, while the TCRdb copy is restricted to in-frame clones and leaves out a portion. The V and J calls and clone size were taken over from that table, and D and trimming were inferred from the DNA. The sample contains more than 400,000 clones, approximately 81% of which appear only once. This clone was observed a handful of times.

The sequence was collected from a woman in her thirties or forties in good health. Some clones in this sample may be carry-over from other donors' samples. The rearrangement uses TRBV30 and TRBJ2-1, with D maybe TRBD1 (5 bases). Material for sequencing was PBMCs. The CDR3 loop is CAWRVLGHNNEQFF. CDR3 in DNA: TGTGCCTGGAGGGTCCTTGGACACAACAATGAGCAGTTCTTC.